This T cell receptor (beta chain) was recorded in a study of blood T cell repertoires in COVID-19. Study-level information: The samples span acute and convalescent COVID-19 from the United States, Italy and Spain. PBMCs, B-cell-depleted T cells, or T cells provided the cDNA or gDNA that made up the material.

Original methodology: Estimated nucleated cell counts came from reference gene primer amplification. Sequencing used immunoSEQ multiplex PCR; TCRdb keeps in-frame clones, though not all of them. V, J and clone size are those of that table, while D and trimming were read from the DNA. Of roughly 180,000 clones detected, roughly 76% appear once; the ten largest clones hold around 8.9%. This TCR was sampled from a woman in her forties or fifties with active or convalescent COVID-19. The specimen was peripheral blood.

CDR3 DNA sequence: TGTGCCAGTAGTATCCACGGACAGGCCGACAGCTCTGGAAACACCATATATTTT. Residues: CASSIHGQADSSGNTIYF. V and J are TRBV19 and TRBJ1-3; 7 bases fit TRBD1. Germline-derived CDR1 and CDR2 are LNHDA and SQIVND (reference sequence). The CDR3 has 18 residues. The ends lost 3 bases at V and 0 bases at J; junction bases unmatched: 11.